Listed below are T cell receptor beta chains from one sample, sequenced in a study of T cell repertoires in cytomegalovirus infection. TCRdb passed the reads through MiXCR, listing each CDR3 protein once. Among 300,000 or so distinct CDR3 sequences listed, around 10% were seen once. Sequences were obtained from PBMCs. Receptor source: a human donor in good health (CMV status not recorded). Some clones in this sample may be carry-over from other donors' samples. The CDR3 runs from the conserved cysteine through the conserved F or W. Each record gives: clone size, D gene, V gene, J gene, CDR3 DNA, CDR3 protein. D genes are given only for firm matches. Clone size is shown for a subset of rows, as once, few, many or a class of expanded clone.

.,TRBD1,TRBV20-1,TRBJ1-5,TGCAGTGCTAGAGACCGACAGGGTTATAGCAATCAGCCCCAGCATTTT,CSARDRQGYSNQPQHF
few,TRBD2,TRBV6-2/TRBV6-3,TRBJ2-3,TGTGCCAGCAGTCCAAGGACTAGGAGCACAGATACGCAGTATTTT,CASSPRTRSTDTQYF
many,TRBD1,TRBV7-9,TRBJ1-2,TGTGCCAGCAGGCCACAGGGGTTCTATGGCTACACCTTC,CASRPQGFYGYTF
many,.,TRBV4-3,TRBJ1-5,TGCGCCAGCAGCCAAGATGGAGAACAGCCCCAGCATTTT,CASSQDGEQPQHF
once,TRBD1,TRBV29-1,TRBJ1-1,TGCAGCGTTGAAAATCACGGGACAGATAACACTGAAGCTTTCTTT,CSVENHGTDNTEAFF
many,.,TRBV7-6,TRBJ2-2,TGTGCCAGCAAAAGAGCGGCTAGCCCCGGGGAGCTGTTTTTT,CASKRAASPGELFF
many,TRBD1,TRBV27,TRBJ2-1,TGTGCCAGCAGTTCCGGGGACAGGGTATATGAGCAGTTCTTC,CASSSGDRVYEQFF
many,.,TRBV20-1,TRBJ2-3,TGCAGTGCTAGTAAAGTCGGTGGCACAGATACGCAGTATTTT,CSASKVGGTDTQYF
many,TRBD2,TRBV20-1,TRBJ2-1,TGCAGTGCTAGTCGCGGGGGGGCCGGGAGCAATGAGCAGTTCTTC,CSASRGGAGSNEQFF
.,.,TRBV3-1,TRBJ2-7,TGTGCCAGCAGCCAAGAAAGGGGGGCCCGCGAGCAGTACTTC,CASSQERGAREQYF
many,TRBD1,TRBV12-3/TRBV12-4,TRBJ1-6,TGTGCCAGCAGCCCACAGGGGGCGAATAATTCACCCCTCCACTTT,CASSPQGANNSPLHF
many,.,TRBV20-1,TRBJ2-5,TGCAGTGCTCCCAGTGAACGGGGGACGAGGGCAACCCAGTACTTC,CSAPSERGTRATQYF
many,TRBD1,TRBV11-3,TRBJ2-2,TGTGCCAGCAGCCCCAGGACAGGGCTTGGAGCCGGGGAGCTGTTTTTT,CASSPRTGLGAGELFF
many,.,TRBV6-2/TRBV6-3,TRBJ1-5,TGTGCCAGCAGTCGGACAGACTTCAATCAGCCCCAGCATTTT,CASSRTDFNQPQHF
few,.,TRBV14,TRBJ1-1,TGTGCCAGCAGCCCTACGAGCAAGAACACTGAAGCTTTCTTT,CASSPTSKNTEAFF
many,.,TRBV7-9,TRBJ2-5,TGTGCCAGCAGCCAACAATTGAGGGGCCAAGAGACCCAGTACTTC,CASSQQLRGQETQYF
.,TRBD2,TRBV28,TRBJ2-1,TGTGCCAGCAGCCCGGCTGAGCGGGGGTATCAGGAGCAGTTCTTC,CASSPAERGYQEQFF
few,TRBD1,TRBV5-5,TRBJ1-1,TGTGCCAGCAGCCTCAACAGGGGGCCGAACACTGAAGCTTTCTTT,CASSLNRGPNTEAFF
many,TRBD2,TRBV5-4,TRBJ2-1,TGTGCCAGCAGCTGGACTAGCGGGGGGTACAATGAGCAGTTCTTC,CASSWTSGGYNEQFF
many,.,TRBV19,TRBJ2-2,TGTGCCAGTAGTATTTGGGGGAACACCGGGGAGCTGTTTTTT,CASSIWGNTGELFF
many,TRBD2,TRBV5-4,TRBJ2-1,TGTGCCAGCAGCCCGGGTGGGAGCGGGGCCTACAATGAGCAGTTCTTC,CASSPGGSGAYNEQFF
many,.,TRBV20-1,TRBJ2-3,TGCAGTGCTCCCCCCTCGGGGTCAGATACGCAGTATTTT,CSAPPSGSDTQYF
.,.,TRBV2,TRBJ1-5,TGTGCCACCGGACAGCCCCAGCATTTT,CATGQPQHF
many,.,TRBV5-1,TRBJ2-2,TGCGCCAGCAGCTTGGCCCATAACACCGGGGAGCTGTTTTTT,CASSLAHNTGELFF
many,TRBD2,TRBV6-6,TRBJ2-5,TGTGCCAGCAGTTACTCGAGCGGGGGGCTGCGGACCCAGTACTTC,CASSYSSGGLRTQYF
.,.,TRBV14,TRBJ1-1,TGTGCCAGCAGACGACAGGTGGCGGGGACTGAAGCTTTCTTT,CASRRQVAGTEAFF
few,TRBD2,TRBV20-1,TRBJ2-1,TGCAGTGCACCCCGGGGGGGGGGCTACAATGAGCAGTTCTTC,CSAPRGGGYNEQFF
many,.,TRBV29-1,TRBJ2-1,TGCAGCGTTGATGGCAGAAGCTCCTACAATGAGCAGTTCTTC,CSVDGRSSYNEQFF
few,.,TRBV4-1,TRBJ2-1,TGCGCCAGCAGATCGACGGGGGACCGAACCTACAATGAGCAGTTCTTC,CASRSTGDRTYNEQFF
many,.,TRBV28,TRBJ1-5,TGTGCCAGCAGTATACAGGAATATAGCAATCAGCCCCAGCATTTT,CASSIQEYSNQPQHF
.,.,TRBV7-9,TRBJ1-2,TGTGCCAGCAGCCCCCTGGGTGGGCAGTATGGCTACACCTTC,CASSPLGGQYGYTF
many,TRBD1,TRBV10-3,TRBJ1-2,TGTGCCATCAGGACAGGGGCTACCTATGGCTACACCTTC,CAIRTGATYGYTF
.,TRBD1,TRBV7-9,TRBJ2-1,TGTGCCAGCAGCTTAGTGGACAGGGCGGGCAATGAGCAGTTCTTC,CASSLVDRAGNEQFF
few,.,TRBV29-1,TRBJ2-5,TGCAGCACCCTGCAGGACGGGTCGGAGACCCAGTACTTC,CSTLQDGSETQYF
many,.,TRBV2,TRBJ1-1,TGTGCCAGCAGTGAAGCAACAGGGAGGAACACTGAAGCTTTCTTT,CASSEATGRNTEAFF
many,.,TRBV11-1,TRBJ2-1,TGTGCCAGCAGCTTACCGTGGGGGGGGCTGGATGAGCAGTTCTTC,CASSLPWGGLDEQFF
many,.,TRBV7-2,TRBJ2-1,TGTGCCAGCACTCCCCCGGGACACAGTTACAATGAGCAGTTCTTC,CASTPPGHSYNEQFF
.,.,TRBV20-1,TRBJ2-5,TGCAGTGCGTGCCGGGACTCCCTAACAGAGACCCAGTACTTC,CSACRDSLTETQYF
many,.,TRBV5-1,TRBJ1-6,TGCGCCAGCAGCCCTCTTGATAGGGGGGTGAGCTCACCCCTCCACTTT,CASSPLDRGVSSPLHF
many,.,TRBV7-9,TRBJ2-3,TGTGCCAGCAGCTTAGCGCCGGGAGATACGCAGTATTTT,CASSLAPGDTQYF
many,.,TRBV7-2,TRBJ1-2,TGTGCCAGCAGCTTAAGCCAGGGGACTAACTATGGCTACACCTTC,CASSLSQGTNYGYTF
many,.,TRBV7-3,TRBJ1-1,TGTGCCAGCAGCACCGGGGCAGGAATGAACACTGAAGCTTTCTTT,CASSTGAGMNTEAFF
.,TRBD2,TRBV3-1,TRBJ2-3,TGTGCCAGCAGCCAAGAGGGAGCGGGGATAGATACGCAGTATTTT,CASSQEGAGIDTQYF
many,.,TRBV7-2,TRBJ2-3,TGTGCCAGCAGTCCTCCCTCAAATACGCAGTATTTT,CASSPPSNTQYF
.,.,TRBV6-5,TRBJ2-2,TGTGCCAGCCGTGGGTCCAGGGCGTTCGCCGGGGAGCTGTTTTTT,CASRGSRAFAGELFF
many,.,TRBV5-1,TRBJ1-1,TGCGCCAGCAGCTTGGAGGGTTTGGGAGAAGCTTTCTTT,CASSLEGLGEAFF
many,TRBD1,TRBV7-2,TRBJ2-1,TGTGCCAGCAGCTTTTTCGGACAGGCGGTTGAGCAGTTCTTC,CASSFFGQAVEQFF
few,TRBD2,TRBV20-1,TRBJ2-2,TGCAGTGCTAGAGATGGAGGTACGAGCGGGGGCATCGGGGAGCTGTTTTTT,CSARDGGTSGGIGELFF
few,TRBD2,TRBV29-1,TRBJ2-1,TGCAGCGGGACTAGAAAAAATGAGCAGTTCTTC,CSGTRKNEQFF
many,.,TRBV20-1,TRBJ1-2,TGCAGTGCTTCTTTAGAGGCGCTCGGCTACACCTTC,CSASLEALGYTF
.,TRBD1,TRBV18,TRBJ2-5,TGTGCCAGCTCATACGACAGGGTTGTAGGGCCGGAGACCCAGTACTTC,CASSYDRVVGPETQYF
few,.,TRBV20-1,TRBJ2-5,TGCAGTGCTCAAGGAATGACGGACCAAGAGACCCAGTACTTC,CSAQGMTDQETQYF
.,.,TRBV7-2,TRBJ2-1,TGTGCCAGCAGCTTAGCGGGGGAGAGTGAGCAGTTCTTC,CASSLAGESEQFF
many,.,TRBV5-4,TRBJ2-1,TGTGCCAGCAGCTTCAGGGATAATGAGCAGTTCTTC,CASSFRDNEQFF
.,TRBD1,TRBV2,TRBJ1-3,TGTGCCACCGGGACAGGGTCAGGAAACACCATATATTTT,CATGTGSGNTIYF